This entry concerns a single TCR beta chain. This specimen belongs to a study of blood T cell repertoires in COVID-19. For the study at large: The study drew acute and convalescent COVID-19 samples from the United States, Italy and Spain. The cDNA or gDNA used as material had been derived from T cells, B-cell-depleted T cells, or PBMCs.

Germline V lookup: CDR1 MDHEN, CDR2 SYDVKM. The CDR3 covers 13 residues. After removal of 8 bases from V and 3 bases from J, the junction contained 6 bases not matched to a gene. How the authors handled the data: Amplified reference gene primers provided the basis for estimating nucleated cell counts. Generated by immunoSEQ multiplex PCR, the TCRdb table keeps only in-frame clones and is missing some. The V and J calls and clone size come from that table; D and trimming were worked out from the DNA. This table holds about 74,000 clones, around 76% found once. The chain links TRBV28 to TRBJ2-5; 7 nucleotides match TRBD1. The origin of this receptor is a man between 65 and 80 years old with active or convalescent COVID-19. Sequenced material: peripheral blood. CDR3 in amino acids: CASQGGDKETQYF. Here the CDR3 DNA reads TGTGCCAGCCAAGGGGGCGATAAAGAGACCCAGTACTTC. Together with reference TRBV28 and TRBJ2-5, the CDR3 gives the full variable domain: DVKVTQSSRYLVKRTGEKVFLECVQDMDHENMFWYRQDPGLGLRLIYFSYDVKMKEKGDIPEGYSVSREKKERFSLILESASTNQTSMYLCASQGGDKETQYFGPGTRLLVL.